This entry lists 17 T cell receptor beta chains sequenced from one sample in a study of blood T cells in healthy people across ages (dated by TCRdb to the mid-2010s). Library preparation employed 5' RACE. The instrument was an Illumina HiSeq 2500. A second PCR of about 7 to 12 cycles was run with a J-beta primer mix and a sample-barcoded 5' primer. Through fastp at Q25 and MiXCR, TCRdb rebuilt clones from the public reads, retaining in-frame beta chains. Records with the same CDR3 protein are collapsed into one entry carrying the most frequent genes and DNA. The sample contains hundreds of thousands of distinct CDR3 sequences, around a fifth of them found a single time. The ten largest clones represent roughly 3.6% of the sample. Sequencing was performed on blood. These receptors were collected from a man between 65 and 85 years old in good health.

This clonotype was picked up many times. The chain's CDR3 is CSADRDVNEQFF. In DNA form, the CDR3 reads TGCAGTGCTGACCGGGACGTGAATGAGCAGTTCTTC. This chain links TRBV20-1 with TRBJ2-1; D may correspond to TRBD1 or TRBD2 (5 bases each). V shed 5 bases and J shed 7 bases, with 12 bases lying between them. CDR3 length equals 12 residues. The V gene's germline CDR1 is DFQATT and CDR2 SNEGSKA (reference sequence).

The genes are TRBV20-1 and TRBJ1-6, with D hard to call. The length of the CDR3 is 17 residues. CDR1 DFQATT and CDR2 SNEGSKA come from the germline V gene (reference sequence). V lost 2 bases and J 6 bases, leaving 20 bases between the germline ends. As DNA, the CDR3 is TGCAGTGCTAGACAAGACGTGGGTGGAACCCTTAATTCACCCCTCCACTTT. Translating gives CSARQDVGGTLNSPLHF.

The chain recombines TRBV29-1 with TRBJ1-1; D perhaps matches TRBD1 (6 bases). Between the trimmed V and J ends, which lost 4 bases and 2 bases, there was a span of 11 bases. The germline V gene has CDR1 SQVTM and CDR2 ANQGSEA. This CDR3 is 13 amino acids long. The CDR3 is CSVAGGFNTEAFF. The DNA for the CDR3 is TGCAGCGTTGCCGGGGGCTTCAACACTGAAGCTTTCTTT. The full variable domain, with the rest looked up from reference TRBV29-1 and TRBJ1-1, is SAVISQKPSRDICQRGTSLTIQCQVDSQVTMMFWYRQQPGQSLTLIATANQGSEATYESGFVIDKFPISRPNLTFSTLTVSNMSPEDSSIYLCSVAGGFNTEAFFGQGTRLTVV.

Details on this clonotype: One end of the junction is discordant with germline, which a read error may explain. The chain has TRBV12-3 or TRBV12-4 and TRBJ2-1, with 9 nucleotides matching TRBD2. The CDR3 is 13 residues long. The chain's CDR3 is CAGSPGLANEQFF. CDR3 coding DNA: TGTGCCGGCAGCCCGGGACTAGCAAATGAGCAGTTCTTC.

The table lists this clonotype with a few counts. The chain has TRBV5-1 and TRBJ1-5; TRBD1 might be the D (6 bases). The V and J ends lost 3 bases and 0 bases respectively, with 13 bases between them. There are 16 residues in the CDR3. Germline assignment: CDR1 SGHRS and CDR2 YFSETQ. The CDR3 protein is CASSSGTSYSNQPQHF. DNA of the CDR3: TGCGCCAGCAGCTCGGGGACAAGTTATAGCAATCAGCCCCAGCATTTT.

This clonotype was observed a handful of times. The chain is built from TRBV11-2 and TRBJ2-3, with TRBD2 identical over 10 bases. This CDR3 is built from 15 residues. Germline V gives CDR1 SGHAT, CDR2 FQNNGV. Trimming took 5 bases from V and 4 from J; bases not matched to a gene: 6. The CDR3 DNA reads as TGTGCCAGCAGCCCGAGCGGGAGGGTCCCAGATACGCAGTATTTT. It yields the protein CASSPSGRVPDTQYF.

J is TRBJ1-1 and V is TRBV27; TRBD1 is a possible D gene (5 bases). This CDR3 is built from 14 residues. With 6 bases removed from V and 1 base from J, the gap between germline ends came to 12 bases. Looked up from germline, CDR1 is MNHEY and CDR2 is SMNVEV (reference sequence). CDR3 nucleotide sequence: TGTGCCAGCAGGGCCCTTGGGGCGAACACTGAAGCTTTCTTT. Protein: CASRALGANTEAFF.

V is TRBV20-1 and J is TRBJ2-5; TRBD2 agrees at 9 bases. With the DNA end fitting TRBJ2-7 better, the J assignment may be wrong. CDR3 size: 14 residues. Germline V gene sequence: CDR1 DFQATT, CDR2 SNEGSKA (reference sequence). The CDR3 reads CSAKPLAGTGEQYF. In DNA form, the CDR3 reads TGCAGTGCTAAACCCCTAGCGGGAACCGGCGAGCAGTACTTC.

The J gene is TRBJ2-1, the V gene TRBV6-5, with D possibly matching TRBD2 (6 bases). V gave up 5 bases and J gave up 6 bases, with 17 bases separating them. Germline V gene sequence: CDR1 MNHEY, CDR2 SVGAGI. The CDR3 contains 15 residues. The CDR3 bases are TGTGCCAGCAGTAATGTCGGGACTGCAGCCAATGAGCAGTTCTTC. Translating gives CASSNVGTAANEQFF.

V and J are TRBV10-3 and TRBJ2-7; tentative D call: TRBD1 (6 bases). The ends were cut back, 6 bases at V and 2 bases at J, with 14 bases in the middle. CDR1 and CDR2 from the germline V gene are ENHRY and SYGVKD. The CDR3 length is 14 residues. CDR3 bases: TGTGCCATCAGACCGGGTCCAGGGGCCTACGAGCAGTACTTC. Translating gives CAIRPGPGAYEQYF.

The chain couples TRBV2 to TRBJ2-5; D remains unclear. Trimming cost V 3 bases and J 2 bases, with 16 bases left between them. The CDR3 is 16 residues long. CDR1 is SNHLY, CDR2 FYNNEI, per germline. CDR3 residues: CASSDQAVGRQETQYF. The CDR3 bases are TGTGCCAGCAGTGATCAGGCAGTGGGAAGGCAAGAGACCCAGTACTTC. Combining the CDR3 with reference TRBV2 and TRBJ2-5 gives the whole variable domain EPEVTQTPSHQVTQMGQEVILRCVPISNHLYFYWYRQILGQKVEFLVSFYNNEISEKSEIFDDQFSVERPDGSNFTLKIRSTKLEDSAMYFCASSDQAVGRQETQYFGPGTRLLVL.

The table lists this clonotype with a few counts. J is TRBJ2-5 and V is TRBV20-1, with a tentative D call TRBD2 (5 bases). The CDR3 runs 14 residues. The germline V gene encodes CDR1 DFQATT and CDR2 SNEGSKA (reference sequence). Trimming stripped 6 bases from V and 1 base from J, with 15 bases between. The CDR3 sequence: CSAPSGSFQETQYF. The CDR3 DNA is TGCAGTGCCCCCTCGGGGTCATTCCAAGAGACCCAGTACTTC.

The V call is TRBV9, the J call TRBJ2-5; perhaps TRBD1 as D (6 bases). V dropped 4 bases and J dropped 5 bases, with 18 bases sitting between them. The CDR3 has 15 amino acids. CDR1 SGDLS and CDR2 YYNGEE come from the germline V gene. The CDR3, as DNA: TGTGCCAGCAGCCCCTCTCTGGGGGCAATGGAGACCCAGTACTTC. Translating gives CASSPSLGAMETQYF.

The V call is TRBV10-3, the J call TRBJ1-5; no firm D call. Germline values: CDR1 ENHRY, CDR2 SYGVKD. The V gene lost 2 bases and the J gene lost 2 bases, with 10 bases spanning the gap. This CDR3 spans 15 amino acids. Here the CDR3 reads CAISEVRVGNQPQHF. The CDR3 nucleotides read TGTGCCATCAGTGAGGTGCGGGTTGGCAATCAGCCCCAGCATTTT.

The J gene is TRBJ2-3, the V gene TRBV5-1; a possible D gene is TRBD1 (5 bases). The CDR3 contains 13 residues. Deletions cut 4 bases from V and 7 bases from J, with 13 bases between. CDR1 and CDR2 from the germline V gene are SGHRS and YFSETQ. CDR3 coding DNA: TGCGCCAGCAGCGCCGCTCAGGGAAATACGCAGTATTTT. Translation gives CASSAAQGNTQYF. Variable domain in full (rest from reference TRBV5-1 and TRBJ2-3): KAGVTQTPRYLIKTRGQQVTLSCSPISGHRSVSWYQQTPGQGLQFLFEYFSETQRNKGNFPGRFSGRQFSNSRSEMNVSTLELGDSALYLCASSAAQGNTQYFGPGTRLTVL.

The chain is built from TRBV10-3 and TRBJ1-1, with D possibly being TRBD1 (6 bases). From germline, CDR1 is ENHRY and CDR2 SYGVKD. Trimming cost V 5 bases and J 2 bases, with 12 bases left between them. The CDR3 has 14 amino acids. CDR3 coding DNA: TGTGCCATCAGTCTCCGGGACACTAACACTGAAGCTTTCTTT. It encodes CAISLRDTNTEAFF.

This clonotype has a single count. The conserved phenylalanine or tryptophan normally closing the CDR3 is absent here, so this likely arose from a read error. The V call is TRBV3-1, the J call TRBJ2-7; TRBD2 agrees at 11 bases. Per germline, CDR1 LGHDT and CDR2 YNNKEL (reference sequence). The CDR3 has 18 amino acids. The trim removed 0 bases at V and 0 bases at J, leaving 7 bases unmatched. The CDR3 reads CASSQESSGRSYSYEQYL. CDR3 nucleotide sequence: TGTGCCAGCAGCCAAGAGTCTAGCGGGAGGTCTTACTCCTACGAGCAGTACCTC.